The 5 T cell receptor beta chains given below trace back to one sample, sequenced in a study of shared clonotypes between healthy human individuals. Sequenced by immunoSEQ multiplex PCR; TCRdb stores in-frame clones only, minus some. The table records some 2.3 million clones, 80% to 95% of them present only once. Sample: naive CD4+ T cells from PBMCs. Specified subset: CD45RA+ positively selected. These receptor sequences come from a man younger than 35 in good health. Some clones in this sample may be carry-over from other donors' samples.

This chain links TRBV9 with TRBJ1-1; D gene ambiguous. Germline V gene sequence: CDR1 SGDLS, CDR2 YYNGEE. The V end lost 3 bases, the J end lost 5 bases, and 17 bases lay between the germline ends. This CDR3 has 15 residues. CDR3 residues: CASSADPGLGTEAFF. In DNA form, the CDR3 reads TGTGCCAGCAGCGCCGATCCGGGTCTCGGGACTGAAGCTTTCTTT.

This rearrangement joins TRBV19 to TRBJ1-4, with a possible D match to TRBD1 (5 bases). The V gene's germline CDR1 is LNHDA and CDR2 SQIVND (reference sequence). The CDR3 is made up of 16 amino acids. Trimming took off 8 bases at V and 4 bases at J, with 20 bases between the two ends. The CDR3 DNA sequence: TGTGCCAGTGGTCTCAACCCTCAGGGTGTTAATGAAAAACTGTTTTTT. It translates to CASGLNPQGVNEKLFF.

The chain recombines TRBV5-1 with TRBJ2-3; D is unresolved. CDR1 and CDR2 from the germline V gene are SGHRS and YFSETQ. V shed 0 bases and J shed 6 bases, with 11 bases lying between them. This CDR3 contains 14 residues. The CDR3 loop reads CASSLAAAPDTQYF. The CDR3, as DNA: TGCGCCAGCAGCTTGGCAGCCGCTCCTGATACGCAGTATTTT.

The chain links TRBV30 to TRBJ1-5; D gene ambiguous. In germline, CDR1 is GTSNPN, CDR2 SVGIG (reference sequence). Trimming took off 5 bases at V and 3 bases at J, with 11 bases between the two ends. The CDR3 covers 13 residues. The CDR3 coding sequence is TGTGCCTGGTCCGAGTTGGTCAATCAGCCCCAGCATTTT. It translates to CAWSELVNQPQHF.

The rearrangement joins TRBV10-1 to TRBJ1-1; D unresolved. The ends were cut back, 0 bases at V and 4 bases at J, with 9 bases in the middle. In germline, CDR1 is WNHNN, CDR2 SYGVQD (reference sequence). CDR3 length equals 14 residues. The CDR3 region is CASSESGRITEAFF. In DNA, the CDR3 is TGCGCCAGCAGTGAGTCCGGGCGGATCACTGAAGCTTTCTTT.